The source of this T cell receptor (beta chain) is a study of T cell clonality in common variable immunodeficiency. General study results and limits: In common variable immunodeficiency, TCR beta chains reportedly carried fewer deletions and N-nucleotide insertions. Compared with controls, CVID subjects had fewer shared TCRbeta clones. T cell subpopulation sequencing would be needed to explain CVID clonality.

A remark on this clone: The target antigen is unknown. With the read ending 3 residues before the CDR3 end, the germline J gene is used to fill in that end.

The germline CDR1 and CDR2 sequences are LNHDA and SQIVND (reference sequence). Trimming at V came to 5 bases and at J to 2 bases, leaving 14 bases not matched to a gene. CDR3 size: 18 residues. Assay used: immunoSEQ multiplex PCR; TCRdb lists only in-frame clones, some missing. The sample has some 11,000 clones, none seen only once; the top ten hold around 7%. Patients had low serum IgG, IgA and/or IgM and specific antibody deficiency. CVID subjects were neither ill nor on immunomodulatory or immunosuppressive medication at sampling. The sequence came from a human donor with common variable immunodeficiency. What was sequenced was peripheral blood mononuclear cells. The chain uses TRBV19 and TRBJ1-5, with 8 nucleotides matching TRBD1. CDR3 DNA (partial): TGTGCCAGTAGTCCAATTGGACAGGGTAGATGGGGCAATCAGCCC. It encodes CASSPIGQGRWGNQP. The whole CDR3 sequence reads CASSPIGQGRWGNQPQHF.